These 19 T cell receptor beta chains came from one sample sequenced in a study of CXCR3-negative and CXCR3-positive naive CD8 T cells. Their antigens remain unidentified. 5' RACE that incorporated UMI labels was used to prepare the TRB cDNA libraries. TCRdb reprocessed the 5' RACE reads and keeps a single row for each CDR3 protein, giving no DNA. The sample totals under 150,000 distinct CDR3 sequences. Study findings and constraints: More hydrophobic TRB CDR3s were found in CXCR3-positive naive cells than in CXCR3-negative naive cells.

Sequencing was done on a sample of naive CXCR3+ CD8+ T cells from blood. Regarding subset: CD45RO-CCR7+CD27+CD95- naive CD8+ T cells expressing CXCR3 (TNR3+). The receptors were gathered from a human donor in good health. Some clones in this sample may be carry-over from other donors' samples.

This chain links TRBV5-6 with TRBJ1-2; TCRdb picks TRBD1, but there is no DNA to check that call. Germline loops: CDR1 SGHDT, CDR2 YYEEEE. This CDR3 is built from 14 residues. CDR3 protein: CASSFGTGGYGYTF.

V and J are TRBV18 and TRBJ2-7. Per the germline V gene, CDR1 is KGHSH and CDR2 is LQKENI. The CDR3 runs to 13 residues. The CDR3 reads CASSRGRSYEQYF.

The gene calls are TRBV27 and TRBJ2-7; lacking DNA, the TRBD1 call made by TCRdb goes unchecked. Germline values: CDR1 MNHEY, CDR2 SMNVEV (reference sequence). This CDR3 contains 14 residues. CDR3 amino acids: CASSLSHPGTRQYF.

V and J are TRBV12-3 or TRBV12-4 and TRBJ2-3; TCRdb's D call, TRBD2, is unchecked because there is no DNA. This CDR3 has 17 residues. CDR3 sequence reads: CASSLPWTSGEGDTQYF.

The genes are TRBV5-5 and TRBJ2-7; no DNA is available, so the TRBD2 call from TCRdb remains unchecked. CDR1 SGHKS and CDR2 YYEKEE come from the germline V gene (reference sequence). The CDR3 length is 14 residues. The CDR3 spells CASSLSHGSYEQYF. Looking up the rest from reference TRBV5-5 and TRBJ2-7 gives the full variable domain: DAGVTQSPTHLIKTRGQQVTLRCSPISGHKSVSWYQQVLGQGPQFIFQYYEKEERGRGNFPDRFSARQFPNYSSELNVNALLLGDSALYLCASSLSHGSYEQYFGPGTRLTVT.

The rearrangement links TRBV7-9 to TRBJ2-5; TCRdb calls TRBD2, which cannot be checked without DNA. Germline V gives CDR1 SEHNR, CDR2 FQNEAQ (reference sequence). The CDR3 runs to 13 residues. The CDR3 protein is CASNERGQETQYF. The full variable domain, in which reference TRBV7-9 and TRBJ2-5 provide the parts outside the CDR3, is DTGVSQNPRHKITKRGQNVTFRCDPISEHNRLYWYRQTLGQGPEFLTYFQNEAQLEKSRLLSDRFSAERPKGSFSTLEIQRTEQGDSAMYLCASNERGQETQYFGPGTRLLVL.

The chain has TRBV4-1 and TRBJ2-7; with no DNA, the TCRdb D assignment of TRBD1 cannot be verified. The length of the CDR3 is 16 residues. CDR1 is MGHRA, CDR2 YSYEKL, per germline. Here the CDR3 reads CASSQGGTGDAYEQYF.

This chain links TRBV3-1 with TRBJ2-7; with no DNA, the TCRdb D assignment of TRBD2 cannot be verified. Germline V gene sequence: CDR1 LGHDT, CDR2 YNNKEL (reference sequence). The CDR3 sequence is 15 residues long. The CDR3 reads CASSLRTSGTYEQYF.

The V and J genes are TRBV10-3 and TRBJ1-2. Germline V gene lookup returns CDR1 ENHRY and CDR2 SYGVKD. The CDR3 length is 14 residues. The CDR3 protein is CAISEPDKSEGYTF.

Here the CDR3 reads CASSYSWTGNPGEPFF. The J gene is TRBJ2-2, the V gene TRBV6-6; the D call from TCRdb, TRBD1, cannot be confirmed without DNA. Germline V gene sequence: CDR1 MNHNY, CDR2 SVGAGI (reference sequence). This CDR3 has 16 residues.

The rearrangement uses TRBV20-1 and TRBJ1-6. Germline assignment: CDR1 DFQATT and CDR2 SNEGSKA (reference sequence). The CDR3 totals 13 residues. The CDR3 spells CSARDSRISPLHF.

The chain carries TRBV11-2 and TRBJ2-1; the TCRdb call, TRBD1, lacks DNA for checking. Looked up from germline, CDR1 is SGHAT and CDR2 is FQNNGV. This CDR3 spans 21 amino acids. The CDR3 loop reads CASSYPTGTGVPRTSYNEQFF.

The rearrangement uses TRBV7-2 and TRBJ1-1; the TCRdb D gene call, TRBD1, has no DNA to confirm it. The CDR3 is made up of 14 amino acids. Per the germline V gene, CDR1 is SGHTA and CDR2 is FQGNSA. The CDR3 reads CASNYLTGTIEAFF.

The gene calls are TRBV2 and TRBJ2-7; checking the TCRdb D call of TRBD1 is not possible without DNA. CDR3 length equals 15 residues. The germline V gene has CDR1 SNHLY and CDR2 FYNNEI. The chain's CDR3 is CASTLGGGNIYEQYF.

The rearrangement joins TRBV4-1 to TRBJ2-1; the D gene TCRdb calls, TRBD1, cannot be checked with no DNA. Germline V lookup: CDR1 MGHRA, CDR2 YSYEKL. This CDR3 is 16 amino acids long. The CDR3 loop is CASSQTGGAGDNEQFF.

The V and J genes are TRBV21-1 and TRBJ2-7; TCRdb's assignment of TRBD1 cannot be checked, as there is no DNA. TRBV21-1 is annotated as a pseudogene. The CDR3 length is 15 residues. The CDR3 protein is CASSRGGPRPHEQYF.

V usage is TRBV7-9 and J usage is TRBJ1-2. CDR1 is SEHNR and CDR2 is FQNEAQ in the germline V gene (reference sequence). This CDR3 spans 14 amino acids. CDR3 sequence: CASSLVTPVRGYTF.

The rearrangement joins TRBV20-1 to TRBJ2-7; checking the TCRdb D call of TRBD1 is not possible without DNA. CDR1 is DFQATT, CDR2 SNEGSKA, per germline (reference sequence). This CDR3 contains 17 residues. The CDR3 is CSARDLTSGGTIYEQYF.

The J gene is TRBJ2-2, the V gene TRBV9. The germline V gene encodes CDR1 SGDLS and CDR2 YYNGEE. This CDR3 comprises 15 residues. The chain's CDR3 is CASSASGLNTGELFF.